The clone carrying this T cell receptor beta chain was counted a single time. What it recognizes is unknown. During the collection period, no donor immune events like infections were recorded. The germline gives CDR1 GTSNPN, CDR2 SVGIG (reference sequence). V was clipped by 0 bases and J by 9 bases, with 6 bases between them. This CDR3 has 11 residues. The protocol was immunoSEQ multiplex PCR, while the TCRdb copy is restricted to in-frame clones and leaves out a portion. Of about 94,000 clones listed, 88% are singletons. These data originate in a study of identifying expanded T cells in peripheral blood. Study findings and constraints: Differentially abundant clones: about 1.2 between replicates, approximately 16 at around 15 days, over 18 at four. Clone count variance between approximately 2-week samples rose with total template count.

Sequencing used blood. The source of this sequence is a person aged 18 to 75 in good health. The chain combines TRBV30 with TRBJ1-5, with D perhaps TRBD1 (5 bases). This CDR3 reads CAWSVGGPQHF. CDR3 nucleotides: TGTGCCTGGAGTGTCGGGGGGCCCCAGCATTTT. Filled out from reference TRBV30 and TRBJ1-5, the complete variable domain reads SQTIHQWPATLVQPVGSPLSLECTVEGTSNPNLYWYRQAAGRGLQLLFYSVGIGQISSEVPQNLSASRPQDRQFILSSKKLLLSDSGFYLCAWSVGGPQHFGDGTRLSIL.